A selection of T cell receptor beta chains follows, all from one sample in a study of CD8 T cells in Susac syndrome. Via MiXCR, TCRdb re-called the immunoSEQ multiplex PCR reads, giving one row per CDR3 protein. The top ten clones hold 0.08% to 0.11% of a sample with roughly 250,000 distinct CDR3 sequences, less than 96% of them seen once. The sample taken for sequencing was CD4+ T cells from PBMCs. Every receptor here comes from a human donor with Susac syndrome. The CDR3 runs from the conserved cysteine through the conserved F or W. Size is omitted from some rows. Given values are once, few, many or a class for expanded clones.

-,TRBV12-3/TRBV12-4,TRBJ1-2,CASSPRQGYGYTF
-,TRBV18,TRBJ1-1,CASSPQGETEAFF
-,TRBV6-6,TRBJ1-1,CASSFFSGTGVFEAFF
-,TRBV29-1,TRBJ2-6,CSVEDPGTGDSSGANVLTF
-,TRBV5-1,TRBJ2-3,CASSLAGANTDTQYF
-,TRBV24-1,TRBJ2-1,CATSGGYAYNEQFF
-,TRBV27,TRBJ2-2,CASSNRLVGGHGELFF
-,TRBV12-3/TRBV12-4,TRBJ2-2,CASSLGLGGRGTGELFF
once,TRBV5-1,TRBJ2-7,CASSREYEQYF
-,TRBV12-3/TRBV12-4,TRBJ2-4,CASSSDREGKNIQYF
-,TRBV20-1,TRBJ2-1,CSASKVGLAYNEQFF
once,TRBV15,TRBJ2-1,CATSRERIFGGPLF
-,TRBV9,TRBJ1-1,CASSPAPNTEAFF
-,TRBV6-2/TRBV6-3,TRBJ2-3,CASGLADTQYF
-,TRBV29-1,TRBJ1-1,CSVQQLLGTEAFF
-,TRBV14,TRBJ2-1,CASSQGLAGGPHSYNEQFF
-,TRBV27,TRBJ2-1,CATSLRLAGYAEQFF